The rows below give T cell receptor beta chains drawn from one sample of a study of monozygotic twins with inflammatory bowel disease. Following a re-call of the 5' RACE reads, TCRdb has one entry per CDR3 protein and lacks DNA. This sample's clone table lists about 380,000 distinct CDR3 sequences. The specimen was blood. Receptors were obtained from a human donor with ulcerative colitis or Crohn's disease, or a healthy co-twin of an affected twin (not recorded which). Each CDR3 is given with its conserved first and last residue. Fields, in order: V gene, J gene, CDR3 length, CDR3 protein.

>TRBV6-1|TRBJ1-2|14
CASSEGQGNYGYTF
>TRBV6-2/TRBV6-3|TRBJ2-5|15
CASSYSSGGGETQYF
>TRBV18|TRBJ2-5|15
CASSPASGGTETQYF
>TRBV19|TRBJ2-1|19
CASSGSLFRPGAKLSEQFF
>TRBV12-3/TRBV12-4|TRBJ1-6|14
CASFSTTENSPLHF
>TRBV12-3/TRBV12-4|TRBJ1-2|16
CASSLVPGVGTLGYTF
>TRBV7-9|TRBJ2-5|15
CASSLGRTAEETQYF
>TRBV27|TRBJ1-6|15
CASSSQVGYNSPLHF
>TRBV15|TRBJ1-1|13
CATKEGTTAEAFF
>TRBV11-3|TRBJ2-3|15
CASSARQGSGDTQYF
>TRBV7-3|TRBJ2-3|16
CASSLGLADYTDTQYF
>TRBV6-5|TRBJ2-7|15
CANSYSRLTTYEQYF
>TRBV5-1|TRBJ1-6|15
CASSTYQGNNSPLHF
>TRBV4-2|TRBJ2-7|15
CASSQGLAGIYEQYF
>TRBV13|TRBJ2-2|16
CASSLGRAGDAGELFF
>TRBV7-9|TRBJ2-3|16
CASSSRGRQPTDTQYF
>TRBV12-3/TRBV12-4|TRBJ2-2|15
CASSLGQGNTGELFF
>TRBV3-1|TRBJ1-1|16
CAGSQNFRGQGTEAFF
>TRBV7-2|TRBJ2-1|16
CASSLVGTSGINEQFF
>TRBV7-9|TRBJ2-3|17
CASSLGGLAGSTDTQYF
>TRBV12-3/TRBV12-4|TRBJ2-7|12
CASSYNRGEQYF
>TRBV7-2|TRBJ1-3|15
CASSQSRVSGNTIYF
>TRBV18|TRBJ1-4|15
CASSPQGPRNEKLFF
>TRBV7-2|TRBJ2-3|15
CASSLNGGPLDTQYF
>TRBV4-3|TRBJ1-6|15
CASSRLDRDNSPLHF
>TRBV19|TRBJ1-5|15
CASSIESWVWQPQHF
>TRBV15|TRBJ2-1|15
CATSRDLEIYNEQFF
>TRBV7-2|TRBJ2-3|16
CASSLISGGAGDTQYF